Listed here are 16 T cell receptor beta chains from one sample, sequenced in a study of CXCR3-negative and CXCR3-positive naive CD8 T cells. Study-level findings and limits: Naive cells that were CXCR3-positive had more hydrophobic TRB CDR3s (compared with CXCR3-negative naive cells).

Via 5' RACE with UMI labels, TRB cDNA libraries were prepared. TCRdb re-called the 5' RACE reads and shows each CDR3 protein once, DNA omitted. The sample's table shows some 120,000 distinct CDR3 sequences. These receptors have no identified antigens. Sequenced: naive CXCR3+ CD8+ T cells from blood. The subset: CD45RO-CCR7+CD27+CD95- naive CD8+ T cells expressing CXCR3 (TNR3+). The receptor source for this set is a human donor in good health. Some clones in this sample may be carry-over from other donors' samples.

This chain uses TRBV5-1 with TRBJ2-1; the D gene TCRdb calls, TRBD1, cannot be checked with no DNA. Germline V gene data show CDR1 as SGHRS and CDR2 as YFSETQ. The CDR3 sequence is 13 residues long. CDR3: CASSQDSYNEQFF.

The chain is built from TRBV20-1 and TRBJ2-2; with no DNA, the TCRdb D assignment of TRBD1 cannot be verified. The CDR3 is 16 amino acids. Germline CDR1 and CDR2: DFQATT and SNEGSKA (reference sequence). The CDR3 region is CSAWPGQGSNTGELFF.

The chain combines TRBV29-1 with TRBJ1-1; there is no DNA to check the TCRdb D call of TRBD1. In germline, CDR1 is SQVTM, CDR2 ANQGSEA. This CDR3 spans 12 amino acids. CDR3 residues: CSVERGDTEAFF.

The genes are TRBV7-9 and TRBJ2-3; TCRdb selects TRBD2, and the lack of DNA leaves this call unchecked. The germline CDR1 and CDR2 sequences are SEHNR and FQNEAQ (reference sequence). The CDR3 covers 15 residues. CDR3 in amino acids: CASSPSGGQVDTQYF.

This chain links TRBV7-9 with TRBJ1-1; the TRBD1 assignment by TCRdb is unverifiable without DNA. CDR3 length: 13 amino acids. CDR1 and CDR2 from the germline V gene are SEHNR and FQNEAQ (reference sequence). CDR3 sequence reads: CASSLAGGEEAFF.

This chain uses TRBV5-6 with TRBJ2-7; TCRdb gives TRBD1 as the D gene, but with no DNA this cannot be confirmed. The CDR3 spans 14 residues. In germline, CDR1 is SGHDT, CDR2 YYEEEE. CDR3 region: CASSRPGRQYEQYF. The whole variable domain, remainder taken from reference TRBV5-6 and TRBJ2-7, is DAGVTQSPTHLIKTRGQQVTLRCSPKSGHDTVSWYQQALGQGPQFIFQYYEEEERQRGNFPDRFSGHQFPNYSSELNVNALLLGDSALYLCASSRPGRQYEQYFGPGTRLTVT.

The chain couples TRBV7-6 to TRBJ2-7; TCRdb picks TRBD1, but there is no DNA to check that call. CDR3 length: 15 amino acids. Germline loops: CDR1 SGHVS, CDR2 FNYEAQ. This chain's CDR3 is CASSLPGSGAGEQYF.

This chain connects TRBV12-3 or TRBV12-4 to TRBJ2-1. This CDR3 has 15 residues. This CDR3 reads CASSLIGARQDEQFF.

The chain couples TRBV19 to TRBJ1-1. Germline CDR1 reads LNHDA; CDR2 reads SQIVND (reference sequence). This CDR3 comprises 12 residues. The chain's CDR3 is CASRGGGTEAFF.

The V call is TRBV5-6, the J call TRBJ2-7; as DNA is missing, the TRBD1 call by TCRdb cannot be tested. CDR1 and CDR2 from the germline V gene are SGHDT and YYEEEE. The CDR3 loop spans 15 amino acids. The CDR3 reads CASSLSGRNPYEQYF.

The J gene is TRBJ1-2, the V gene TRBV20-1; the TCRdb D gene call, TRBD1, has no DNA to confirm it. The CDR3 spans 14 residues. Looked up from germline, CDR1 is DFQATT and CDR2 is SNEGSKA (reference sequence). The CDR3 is CSASPRDTFYGYTF.

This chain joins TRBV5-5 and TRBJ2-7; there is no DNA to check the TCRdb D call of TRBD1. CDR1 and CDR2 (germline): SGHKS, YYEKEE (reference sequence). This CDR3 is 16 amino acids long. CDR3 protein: CASSFFRDRTTYEQYF.

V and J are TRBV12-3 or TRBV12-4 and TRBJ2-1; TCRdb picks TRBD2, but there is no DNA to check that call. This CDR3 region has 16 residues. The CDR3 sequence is CASSSQLAGGRGEQFF.

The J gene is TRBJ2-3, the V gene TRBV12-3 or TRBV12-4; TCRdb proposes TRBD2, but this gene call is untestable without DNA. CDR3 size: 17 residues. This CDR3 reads CASSRLAGASDTDTQYF.

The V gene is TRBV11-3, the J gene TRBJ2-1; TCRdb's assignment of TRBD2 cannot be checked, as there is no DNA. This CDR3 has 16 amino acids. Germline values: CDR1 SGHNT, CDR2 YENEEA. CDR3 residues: CASSPGLAGSYNEQFF.

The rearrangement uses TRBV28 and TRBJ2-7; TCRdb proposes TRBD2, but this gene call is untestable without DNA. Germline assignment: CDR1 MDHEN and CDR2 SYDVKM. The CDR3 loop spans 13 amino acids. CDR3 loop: CASSLALGREQYF.